Described below is a single T cell receptor beta chain sequence and its context. The antigen is unknown. The germline CDR1 and CDR2 sequences are SGDLS and YYNGEE. CDR3 length: 15 residues. Trimming at V came to 3 bases and at J to 5 bases, leaving 3 bases not matched to a gene. The repertoire was sequenced with immunoSEQ multiplex PCR; TCRdb's copy has only in-frame clones and lacks some. The sample includes some 56,000 clones, approximately 97% of them seen just once. The sample belongs to a study of siplizumab effects on memory and regulatory T cells. For three donor pairs, CD4+ naive/memory and CD8+ naive/effector-memory/TEMRA unstimulated subsets were also sequenced. The study, taken as a whole, reports: Mappable alloreactive CD4+ clones were on average around 70% Treg-derived with siplizumab, around 26% in controls. Of the proliferating CD4+ or CD8+ clones, roughly 75-97% lacked a naive or memory phenotype that could be assigned.

V and J are TRBV9 and TRBJ2-5; TRBD2 matches at 14 bases. Sequencing input: naive CD8+ T cells sorted from blood. The clonotype was recovered from a human donor in good health. The CDR3 here is CASSGTSGRTETQYF. In DNA form, the CDR3 reads TGTGCCAGCAGCGGGACTAGCGGGAGGACGGAGACCCAGTACTTC.